The clone carrying this T cell receptor beta chain was observed a handful of times. Antigen: not known. Barcoded TCR alpha and TCR beta cDNA libraries with UMIs came from 5'RACE using constant-segment primers. In TCRdb, the 5' RACE reads were re-called with MiXCR into one record per CDR3 protein. The top ten clones hold 22% of a sample with 250,000 or so distinct CDR3 sequences, roughly a tenth of them seen once. This entry belongs to a study of T-cell memory formation after mild COVID-19. Background on the study: Clusters were largely donor specific. Overall study results and limits: CM and EM subsets held most contracting CD4+ clones; EMRA held CD8+ ones. Cross-reactive memory appears to have joined, as suggested by some responding clones showing up in pre-infection memory.

Germline CDR1 and CDR2: KGHSH and LQKENI. The CDR3 consists of 15 residues. J lost 5 bases, V lost 1 base, and 6 bases had no gene match. The sequence was collected from a man between 18 and 29 years old who had mild COVID-19 (a few samples of this study predate the infection). Cell type and time point are not known. The rearrangement links TRBV18 to TRBJ2-7; TRBD1 matches at 9 bases. The sample was PBMCs or a T cell subset sorted from them (not recorded which). CDR3 nucleotide sequence: TGTGCCAGCTCACCACGTCAGGACAGGGGCGACGAGCAGTACTTC. Its protein product is CASSPRQDRGDEQYF. The entire variable domain, with the rest obtained from reference TRBV18 and TRBJ2-7, is as follows: NAGVMQNPRHLVRRRGQEARLRCSPMKGHSHVYWYRQLPEEGLKFMVYLQKENIIDESGMPKERFSAEFPKEGPSILRIQQVVRGDSAAYFCASSPRQDRGDEQYFGPGTRLTVT.